This T cell receptor (beta chain) emerged from a study of T cells after yellow fever vaccination. Study overall: Fractions containing few cells were prepared with SMART-Seq v4 Ultra Low Input.

This clonotype has at least ten counts. What it binds is not known. They built TCR cDNA with 5'RACE template switching, a step that put in a universal primer site and UMIs. TCRdb used MiXCR to reprocess the 5' RACE reads, holding one entry per CDR3 protein. This sample has roughly 310,000 distinct CDR3 sequences; 8.5% to 9% occur once, and the top ten carry around 17%. The CDR3 has 15 amino acids. CDR1 is MGHRA, CDR2 YSYEKL, per germline. Between the trimmed V and J ends, which lost 4 bases and 2 bases, there was a span of 13 bases. Study-wide results and caveats: Repertoires sorted by FACS could include abundant clonotypes that are contaminants from the bulk population.

The receptor was isolated from a man between 18 and 35 years old who received the YFV17D yellow fever vaccine. Sample: PBMCs, taken on the day of the first yellow fever vaccination. The chain has TRBV4-1 and TRBJ2-3; D remains unclear. The CDR3 protein is CASSPQVRATDTQYF. Written as DNA, the CDR3 is TGCGCCAGCAGCCCGCAGGTTAGAGCCACAGATACGCAGTATTTT.